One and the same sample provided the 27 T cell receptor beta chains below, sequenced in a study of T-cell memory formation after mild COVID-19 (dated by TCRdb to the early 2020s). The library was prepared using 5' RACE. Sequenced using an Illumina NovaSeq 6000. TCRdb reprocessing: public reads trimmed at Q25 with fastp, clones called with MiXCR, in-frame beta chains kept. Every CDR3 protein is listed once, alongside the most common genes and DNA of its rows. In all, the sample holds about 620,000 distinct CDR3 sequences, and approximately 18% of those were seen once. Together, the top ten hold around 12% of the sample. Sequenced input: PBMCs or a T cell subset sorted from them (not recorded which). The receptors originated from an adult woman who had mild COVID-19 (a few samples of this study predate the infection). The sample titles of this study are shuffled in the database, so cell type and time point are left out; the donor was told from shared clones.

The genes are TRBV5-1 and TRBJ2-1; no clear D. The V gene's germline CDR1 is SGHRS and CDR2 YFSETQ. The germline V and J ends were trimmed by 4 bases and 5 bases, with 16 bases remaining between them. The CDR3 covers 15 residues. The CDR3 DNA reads TGCGCCAGCAGCCCACCCTTAAGTCCAGACAATGAGCAGTTCTTC. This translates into CASSPPLSPDNEQFF. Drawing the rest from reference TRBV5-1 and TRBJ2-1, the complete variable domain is KAGVTQTPRYLIKTRGQQVTLSCSPISGHRSVSWYQQTPGQGLQFLFEYFSETQRNKGNFPGRFSGRQFSNSRSEMNVSTLELGDSALYLCASSPPLSPDNEQFFGPGTRLTVL.

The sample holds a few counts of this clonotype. DNA for the CDR3: TGTGCCAGCAGCTTGGCGGCGTTGGCTAGCGGGGGGGAGACCCAGTACTTC. It encodes CASSLAALASGGETQYF. The chain carries TRBV5-6 and TRBJ2-5, with 11 bases fitting TRBD2. This CDR3 comprises 17 residues. Trimming removed 0 bases from V and 5 bases from J; junction bases left unmatched: 9. The germline CDR1 and CDR2 sequences are SGHDT and YYEEEE.

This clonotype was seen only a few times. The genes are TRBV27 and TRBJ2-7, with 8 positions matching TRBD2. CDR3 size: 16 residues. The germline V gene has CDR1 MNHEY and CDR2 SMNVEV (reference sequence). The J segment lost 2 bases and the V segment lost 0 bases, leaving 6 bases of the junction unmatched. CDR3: CASSLSWRLATYEQYF. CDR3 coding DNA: TGTGCCAGCAGTTTATCGTGGAGACTAGCGACCTACGAGCAGTACTTC.

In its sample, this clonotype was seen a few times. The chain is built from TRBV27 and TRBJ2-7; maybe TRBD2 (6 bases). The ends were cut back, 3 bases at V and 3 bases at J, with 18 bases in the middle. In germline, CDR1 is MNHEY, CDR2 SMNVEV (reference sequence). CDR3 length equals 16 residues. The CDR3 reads CASSLAGLRQVYEQYF. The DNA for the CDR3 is TGTGCCAGCAGTTTGGCGGGACTTCGTCAAGTCTACGAGCAGTACTTC.

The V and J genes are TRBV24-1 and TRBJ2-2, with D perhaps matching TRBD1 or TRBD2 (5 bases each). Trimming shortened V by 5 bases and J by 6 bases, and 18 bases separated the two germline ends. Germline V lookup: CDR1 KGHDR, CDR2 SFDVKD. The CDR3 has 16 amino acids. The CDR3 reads CATSGAPGPRPGELFF. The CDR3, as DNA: TGTGCCACCAGTGGTGCGCCGGGACCCAGGCCCGGGGAGCTGTTTTTT.

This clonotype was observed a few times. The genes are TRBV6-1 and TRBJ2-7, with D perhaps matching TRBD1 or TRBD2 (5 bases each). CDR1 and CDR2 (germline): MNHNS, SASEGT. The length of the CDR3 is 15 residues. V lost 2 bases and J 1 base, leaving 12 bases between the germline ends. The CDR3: CASSESGWGSYEQYF. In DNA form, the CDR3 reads TGTGCCAGCAGTGAATCGGGTTGGGGGTCCTACGAGCAGTACTTC.

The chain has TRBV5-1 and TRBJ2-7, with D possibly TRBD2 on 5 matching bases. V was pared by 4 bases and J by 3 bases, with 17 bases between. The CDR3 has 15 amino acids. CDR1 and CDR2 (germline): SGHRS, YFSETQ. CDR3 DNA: TGCGCCAGCAGCCCTGCGGAGGTAGGATTCTACGAGCAGTACTTC. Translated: CASSPAEVGFYEQYF. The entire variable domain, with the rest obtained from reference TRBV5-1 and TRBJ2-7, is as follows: KAGVTQTPRYLIKTRGQQVTLSCSPISGHRSVSWYQQTPGQGLQFLFEYFSETQRNKGNFPGRFSGRQFSNSRSEMNVSTLELGDSALYLCASSPAEVGFYEQYFGPGTRLTVT.

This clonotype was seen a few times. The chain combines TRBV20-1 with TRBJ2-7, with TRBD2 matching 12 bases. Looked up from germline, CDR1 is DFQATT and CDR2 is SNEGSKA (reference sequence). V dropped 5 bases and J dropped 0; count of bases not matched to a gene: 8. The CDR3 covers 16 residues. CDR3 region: CSASGLAGLSSYEQYF. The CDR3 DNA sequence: TGCAGTGCTTCGGGACTAGCGGGTCTAAGCTCCTACGAGCAGTACTTC.

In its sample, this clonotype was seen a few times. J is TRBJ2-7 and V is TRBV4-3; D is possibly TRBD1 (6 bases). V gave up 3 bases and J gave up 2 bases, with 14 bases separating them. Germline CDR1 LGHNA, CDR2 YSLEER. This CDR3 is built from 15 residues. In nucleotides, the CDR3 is TGCGCCAGCAGCCACTCACAGGGTCCCACCTACGAGCAGTACTTC. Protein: CASSHSQGPTYEQYF.

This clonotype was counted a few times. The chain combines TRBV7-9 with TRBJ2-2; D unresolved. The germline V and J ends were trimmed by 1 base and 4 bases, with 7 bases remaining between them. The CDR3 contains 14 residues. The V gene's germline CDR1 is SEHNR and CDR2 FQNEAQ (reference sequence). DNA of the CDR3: TGTGCCAGCAGCTTAGTCGGACCCACCGGGGAGCTGTTTTTT. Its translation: CASSLVGPTGELFF.

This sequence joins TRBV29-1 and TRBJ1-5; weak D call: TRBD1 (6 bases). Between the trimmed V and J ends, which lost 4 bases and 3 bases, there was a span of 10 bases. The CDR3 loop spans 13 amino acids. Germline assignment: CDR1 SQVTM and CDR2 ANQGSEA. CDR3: CSVGTDLNQPQHF. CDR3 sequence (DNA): TGCAGCGTTGGGACAGATCTCAATCAGCCCCAGCATTTT. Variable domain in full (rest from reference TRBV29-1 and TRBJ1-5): SAVISQKPSRDICQRGTSLTIQCQVDSQVTMMFWYRQQPGQSLTLIATANQGSEATYESGFVIDKFPISRPNLTFSTLTVSNMSPEDSSIYLCSVGTDLNQPQHFGDGTRLSIL.

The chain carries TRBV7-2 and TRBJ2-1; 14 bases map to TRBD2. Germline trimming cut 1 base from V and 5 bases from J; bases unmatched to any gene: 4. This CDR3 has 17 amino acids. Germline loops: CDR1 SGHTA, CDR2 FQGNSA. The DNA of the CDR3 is TGTGCCAGCAGCTTAGAGGGACTAGCGGGAGAAGACAATGAGCAGTTCTTC. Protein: CASSLEGLAGEDNEQFF.

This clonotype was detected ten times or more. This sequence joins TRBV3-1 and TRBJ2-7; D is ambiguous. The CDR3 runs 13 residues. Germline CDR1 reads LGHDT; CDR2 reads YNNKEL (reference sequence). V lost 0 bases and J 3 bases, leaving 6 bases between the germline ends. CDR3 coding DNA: TGTGCCAGCAGCCAAGATCGGGTCTACGAGCAGTACTTC. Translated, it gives CASSQDRVYEQYF.

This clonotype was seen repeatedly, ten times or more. The CDR3 nucleotides are TGTGCCAGCAGTGTCAACACCAATGAGCAGTTCTTC. Its translation: CASSVNTNEQFF. The V gene is TRBV12-3 or TRBV12-4, the J gene TRBJ2-1, with D hard to call. The CDR3 has 12 residues. V was pared by 5 bases and J by 6 bases, with 8 bases between.

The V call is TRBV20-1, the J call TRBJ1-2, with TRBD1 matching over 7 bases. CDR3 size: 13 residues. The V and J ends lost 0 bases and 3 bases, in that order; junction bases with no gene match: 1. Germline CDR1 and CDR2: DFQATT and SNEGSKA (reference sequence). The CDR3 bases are TGCAGTGCTAGAGAACAGGGGTACTATGGCTACACCTTC. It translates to CSAREQGYYGYTF.

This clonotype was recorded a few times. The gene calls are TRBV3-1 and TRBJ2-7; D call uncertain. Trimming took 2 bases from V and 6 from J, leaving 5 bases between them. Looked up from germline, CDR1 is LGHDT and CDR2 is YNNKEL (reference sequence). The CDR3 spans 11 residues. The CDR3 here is CASSQTVEQYF. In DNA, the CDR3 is TGTGCCAGCAGCCAAACAGTCGAGCAGTACTTC.

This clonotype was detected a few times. The CDR3, as DNA: TGTGCCAGCAGTCTTGATTATAGCAATCAGCCCCAGCATTTT. Translated, it gives CASSLDYSNQPQHF. The chain recombines TRBV12-3 or TRBV12-4 with TRBJ1-5; D call uncertain. CDR3 length: 14 amino acids. V was cut by 5 bases and J by 0 bases, with 8 bases left in between.

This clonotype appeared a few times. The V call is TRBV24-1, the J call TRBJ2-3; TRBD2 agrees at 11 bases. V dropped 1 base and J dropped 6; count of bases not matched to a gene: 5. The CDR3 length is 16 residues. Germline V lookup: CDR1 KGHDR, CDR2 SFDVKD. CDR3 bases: TGTGCCACCAGTGATTTCACTAGCGGGAGCTGGGATACGCAGTATTTT. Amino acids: CATSDFTSGSWDTQYF.

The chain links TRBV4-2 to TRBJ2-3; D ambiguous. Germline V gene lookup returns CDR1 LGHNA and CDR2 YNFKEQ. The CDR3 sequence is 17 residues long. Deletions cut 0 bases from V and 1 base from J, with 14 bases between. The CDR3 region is CASSQEWAVLGTDTQYF. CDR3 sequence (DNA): TGTGCCAGCAGCCAAGAATGGGCAGTTCTGGGCACAGATACGCAGTATTTT.

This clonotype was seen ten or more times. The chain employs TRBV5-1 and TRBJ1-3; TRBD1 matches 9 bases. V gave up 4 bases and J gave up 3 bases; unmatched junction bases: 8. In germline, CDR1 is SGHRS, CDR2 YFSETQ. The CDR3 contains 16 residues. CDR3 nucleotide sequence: TGCGCCAGCAGCCCGACCGGGACAGGGTATGGAAACACCATATATTTT. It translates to CASSPTGTGYGNTIYF.

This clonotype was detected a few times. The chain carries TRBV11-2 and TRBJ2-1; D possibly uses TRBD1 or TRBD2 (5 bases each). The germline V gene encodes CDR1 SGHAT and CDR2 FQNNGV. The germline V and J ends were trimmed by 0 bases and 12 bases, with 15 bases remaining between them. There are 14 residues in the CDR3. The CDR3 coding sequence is TGTGCCAGCAGCTTAGAGCCCCAGGGTGGAGGGCAGTTCTTC. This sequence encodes CASSLEPQGGGQFF. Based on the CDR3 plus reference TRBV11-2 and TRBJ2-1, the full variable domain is EAGVAQSPRYKIIEKRQSVAFWCNPISGHATLYWYQQILGQGPKLLIQFQNNGVVDDSQLPKDRFSAERLKGVDSTLKIQPAKLEDSAVYLCASSLEPQGGGQFFGPGTRLTVL.

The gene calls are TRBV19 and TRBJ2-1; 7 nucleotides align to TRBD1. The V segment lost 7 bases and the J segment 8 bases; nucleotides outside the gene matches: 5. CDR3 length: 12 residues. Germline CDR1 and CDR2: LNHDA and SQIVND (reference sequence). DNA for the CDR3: TGTGCCAGTAAAGGGGGCAGGGATGAGCAGTTCTTC. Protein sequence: CASKGGRDEQFF.

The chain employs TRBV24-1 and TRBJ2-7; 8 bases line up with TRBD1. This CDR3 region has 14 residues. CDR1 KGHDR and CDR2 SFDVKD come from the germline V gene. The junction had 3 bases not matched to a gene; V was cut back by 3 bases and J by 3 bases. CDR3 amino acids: CATSDRDRLYEQYF. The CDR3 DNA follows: TGTGCCACCAGTGATCGGGACAGGCTCTACGAGCAGTACTTC.

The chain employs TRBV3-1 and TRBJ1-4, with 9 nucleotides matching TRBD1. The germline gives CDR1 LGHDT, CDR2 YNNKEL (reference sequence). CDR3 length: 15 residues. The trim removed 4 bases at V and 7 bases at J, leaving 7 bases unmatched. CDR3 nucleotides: TGTGCCAGCAGCCGTTTGGGACAGGGTAGTGAAAAACTGTTTTTT. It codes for CASSRLGQGSEKLFF.

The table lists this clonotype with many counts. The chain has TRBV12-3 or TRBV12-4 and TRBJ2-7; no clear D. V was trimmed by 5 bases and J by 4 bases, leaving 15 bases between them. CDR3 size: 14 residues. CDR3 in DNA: TGTGCCAGCAGTAACCAAGACTGGGGATACGAGCAGTACTTC. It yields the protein CASSNQDWGYEQYF.

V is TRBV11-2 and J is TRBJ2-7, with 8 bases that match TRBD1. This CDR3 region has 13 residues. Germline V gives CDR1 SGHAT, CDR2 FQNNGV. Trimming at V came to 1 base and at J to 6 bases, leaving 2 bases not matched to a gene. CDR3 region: CASSLGTGLEQYF. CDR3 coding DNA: TGTGCCAGCAGCTTAGGGACAGGGCTCGAGCAGTACTTC.

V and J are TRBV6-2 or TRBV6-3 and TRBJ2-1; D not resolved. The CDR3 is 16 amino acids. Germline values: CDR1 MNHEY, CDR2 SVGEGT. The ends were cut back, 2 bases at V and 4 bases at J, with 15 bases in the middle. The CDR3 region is CASSYLDGTAYNEQFF. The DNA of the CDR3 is TGTGCCAGCAGTTACCTGGACGGAACGGCATACAATGAGCAGTTCTTC.